The entry that follows covers one T cell receptor (beta chain) sequence. The data were taken from a study of somatic mutations in cytotoxic T cells in rheumatoid arthritis. How the authors handled the data: Published virus-specific TCRB sequences found rare matches among patient CD8+ clones larger than 1%. The assay was immunoSEQ multiplex PCR, and TCRdb's table has in-frame clones only and misses some. Clone size and V and J calls were adopted from that table, with D and trimming inferred from the DNA. The sample has approximately 10,000 clones; more than 75% are singletons. The sample consisted of CD8+ T cells sorted from blood. This sequence was found in an adult with rheumatoid arthritis.

Here the CDR3 DNA reads TGTGCCAGCAGCTTAGAAGGTAGCGGGAGTAGCCATAGGTATGAGCAGTTCTTC. Translated: CASSLEGSGSSHRYEQFF. The V gene is TRBV13, the J gene TRBJ2-1, with 9 bases lining up with TRBD2. CDR3 length: 18 residues. CDR1 and CDR2 (germline): PRHDT, FYEKMQ (reference sequence). J lost 8 bases, V lost 1 base, and 15 bases had no gene match. Complete variable domain (other parts from reference TRBV13 and TRBJ2-1): AAGVIQSPRHLIKEKRETATLKCYPIPRHDTVYWYQQGPGQDPQFLISFYEKMQSDKGSIPDRFSAQQFSDYHSELNMSSLELGDSALYFCASSLEGSGSSHRYEQFFGPGTRLTVL.